This T cell receptor beta chain was profiled in a study of response to subunit inactivated influenza vaccine. Study conclusions and caveats: A suggestion made by the authors is that each seasonal influenza vaccination recruits few new T cells.

Comment on this clonotype: Its specificity is not known.

TCRdb re-called the RT-PCR reads with MiXCR, one entry per CDR3 protein. The sample yields under 850,000 distinct CDR3 sequences, roughly 20% seen once. Germline CDR1 reads SGHKS; CDR2 reads YYEKEE (reference sequence). The junction had 4 bases not matched to a gene; V was cut back by 4 bases and J by 5 bases. The CDR3 loop spans 15 amino acids. The sequences come from PBMCs from blood, collected about 5 days after vaccination. This chain links TRBV5-5 with TRBJ2-3, with 13 positions matching TRBD2. This clonotype originated in a man over 45 who received an inactivated influenza vaccine. DNA for the CDR3: TGTGCCAGCAGCAGGGGACTAGCGGGGCTAGATACGCAGTATTTT. Translated: CASSRGLAGLDTQYF.